This TCR beta chain was found in a study of blood T cell repertoires in COVID-19. Looking at the study overall: Italy, Spain and the United States were the sources of the convalescent and acute COVID-19 samples. From T cells, B-cell-depleted T cells, or PBMCs came the material, which was cDNA or gDNA.

Original data processing: Reference gene primer amplification in the assay estimated nucleated cell counts. Method: immunoSEQ multiplex PCR; TCRdb's copy keeps in-frame clones and lacks some. That table gives V, J and clone size, and the DNA gave D and trimming. The sample carries about 170,000 clones, approximately 82% recorded once. The germline V gene encodes CDR1 SGHVS and CDR2 FNYEAQ. V was pared by 5 bases and J by 8 bases, with 12 bases of the junction left unmatched. CDR3 size: 15 residues. Sequencing was done on a sample of peripheral blood. V is TRBV7-6 and J is TRBJ1-2; 9 nucleotides align to TRBD1. The TCR was taken from a woman between 65 and 79 years old who had recovered from COVID-19. This chain's CDR3 is CASSPGGGQGFGYTF. In DNA, the CDR3 is TGTGCCAGCAGCCCCGGGGGGGGACAGGGTTTCGGCTACACCTTC.